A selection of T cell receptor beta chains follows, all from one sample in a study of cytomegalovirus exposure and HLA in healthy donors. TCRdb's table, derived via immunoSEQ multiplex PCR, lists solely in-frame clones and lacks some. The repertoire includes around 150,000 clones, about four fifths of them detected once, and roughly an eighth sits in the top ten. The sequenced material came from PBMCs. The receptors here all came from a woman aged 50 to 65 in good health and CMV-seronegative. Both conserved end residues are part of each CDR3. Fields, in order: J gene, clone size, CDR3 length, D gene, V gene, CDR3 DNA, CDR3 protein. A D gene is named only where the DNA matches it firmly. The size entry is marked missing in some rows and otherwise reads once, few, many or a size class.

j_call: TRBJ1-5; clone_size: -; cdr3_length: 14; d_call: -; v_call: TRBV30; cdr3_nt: TGTGCCTGGAGTGTGAGAGCATCGAATCAGCCCCAGCATTTT; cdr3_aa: CAWSVRASNQPQHF
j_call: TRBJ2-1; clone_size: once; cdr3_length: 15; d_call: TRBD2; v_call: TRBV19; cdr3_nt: TGTGCCAGTAGTATCCTAGCGGGGATTTACAATGAGCAGTTCTTC; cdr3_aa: CASSILAGIYNEQFF
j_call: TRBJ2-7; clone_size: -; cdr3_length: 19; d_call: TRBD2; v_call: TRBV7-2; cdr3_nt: TGTGCCAGCAGCTTAGCGCTACTAGCGGGAGGGCTGCCCCCCTACGAGCAGTACTTC; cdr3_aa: CASSLALLAGGLPPYEQYF
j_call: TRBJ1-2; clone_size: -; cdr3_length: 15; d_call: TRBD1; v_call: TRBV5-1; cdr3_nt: TGCGCCAGCAGCTTGTGGGCAGGGGGCGACTATGGCTACACCTTC; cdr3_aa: CASSLWAGGDYGYTF
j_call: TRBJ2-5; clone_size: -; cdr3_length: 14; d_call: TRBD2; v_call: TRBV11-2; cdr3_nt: TGTGCCAGCAGCGTAAGCGGGGGGGCCGTGACCCAGTACTTC; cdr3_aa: CASSVSGGAVTQYF
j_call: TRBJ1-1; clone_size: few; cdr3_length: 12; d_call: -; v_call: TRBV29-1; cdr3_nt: TGCAGCGTTAGACAGATGAACACTGAAGCTTTCTTT; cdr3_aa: CSVRQMNTEAFF
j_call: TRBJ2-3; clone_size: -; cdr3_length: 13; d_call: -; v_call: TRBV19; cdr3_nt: TGTGCCAGTAGTTCAGATCAGGGGGATACGCAGTATTTT; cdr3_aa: CASSSDQGDTQYF
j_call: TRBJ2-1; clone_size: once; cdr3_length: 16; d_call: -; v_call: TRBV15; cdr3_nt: TGTGCCACCAGCCCGAGGGAAACAGGGTTTCGGAATGGGCAGTTCTTC; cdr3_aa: CATSPRETGFRNGQFF
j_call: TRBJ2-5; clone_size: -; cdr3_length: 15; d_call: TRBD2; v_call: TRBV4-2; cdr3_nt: TGTGCCAGCAGCCAAGAGGCTAGCGGGAGAAGGGCCCAGTACTTC; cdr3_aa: CASSQEASGRRAQYF
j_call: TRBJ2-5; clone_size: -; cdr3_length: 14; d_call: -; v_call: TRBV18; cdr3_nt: TGTGCCAGCTCACCAAGCAGGGGCCAAGAGACCCAGTACTTC; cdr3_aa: CASSPSRGQETQYF
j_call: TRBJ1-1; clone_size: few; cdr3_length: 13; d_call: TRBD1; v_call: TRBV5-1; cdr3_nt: TGCGCCAGCAGCTCAACAGGGGGCACTGAAGCTTTCTTT; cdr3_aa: CASSSTGGTEAFF
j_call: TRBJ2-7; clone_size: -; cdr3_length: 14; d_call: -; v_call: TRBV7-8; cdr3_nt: TGTGCCAGCAGCTTAGCCGCAGTTTCCTACGAGCAGTACTTC; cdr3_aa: CASSLAAVSYEQYF
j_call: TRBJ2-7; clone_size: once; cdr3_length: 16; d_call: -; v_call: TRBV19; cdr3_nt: TGTGCCAGTAGTAAGTTAGACAAGTCCTTCGACTACGAGCAGTACTTC; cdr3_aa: CASSKLDKSFDYEQYF
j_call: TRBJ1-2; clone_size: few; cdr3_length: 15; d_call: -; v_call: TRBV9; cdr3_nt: TGTGCCAGCAGCGCTTCCACCCAGGGTGTCTATGGCTACACCTTC; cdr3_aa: CASSASTQGVYGYTF
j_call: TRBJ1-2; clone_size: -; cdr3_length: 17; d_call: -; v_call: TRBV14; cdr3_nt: TGTGCCAGCAGCCAAGAATGGGGCCTACTCGCCCGGGATGGCTACACCTTC; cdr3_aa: CASSQEWGLLARDGYTF
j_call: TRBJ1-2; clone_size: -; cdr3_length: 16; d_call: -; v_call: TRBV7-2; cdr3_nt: TGTGCCAGCAGCTTAGTCCCCGAGGACAGATTCTATGGCTACACCTTC; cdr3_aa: CASSLVPEDRFYGYTF
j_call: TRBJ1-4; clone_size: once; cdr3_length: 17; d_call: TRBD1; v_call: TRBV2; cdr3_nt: TGTGCCAGCAGTGGGGACAGGGGGGAAGCAACTAATGAAAAACTGTTTTTT; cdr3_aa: CASSGDRGEATNEKLFF
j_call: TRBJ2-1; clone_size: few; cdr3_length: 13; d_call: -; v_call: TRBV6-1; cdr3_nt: TGTGCCAGCATCCGGGGAAGTGGGAATGAGCAGTTCTTC; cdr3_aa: CASIRGSGNEQFF
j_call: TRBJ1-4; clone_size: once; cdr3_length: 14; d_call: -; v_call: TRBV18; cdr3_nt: TGTGCCAGCTCATTACAGGGAGATAATGAAAAACTGTTTTTT; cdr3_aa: CASSLQGDNEKLFF
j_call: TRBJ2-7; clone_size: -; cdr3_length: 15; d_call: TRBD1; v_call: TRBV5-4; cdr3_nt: TGTGCCAGCAGCTTGGTGGGGACAGGGCCCTACGAGCAGTACTTC; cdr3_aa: CASSLVGTGPYEQYF
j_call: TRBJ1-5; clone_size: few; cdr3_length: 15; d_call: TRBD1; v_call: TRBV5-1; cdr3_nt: TGCGCCAGCAGCTCCGGACAGGGGGCAAATCAGCCCCAGCATTTT; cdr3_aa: CASSSGQGANQPQHF
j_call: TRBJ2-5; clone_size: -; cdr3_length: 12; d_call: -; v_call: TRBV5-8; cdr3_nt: TGTGCCAGCAGCTTGGTTCTCCAGACCCAGTACTTC; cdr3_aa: CASSLVLQTQYF
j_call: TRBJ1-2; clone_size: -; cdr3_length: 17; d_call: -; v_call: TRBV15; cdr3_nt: TGTGCCACCAGCCCCGATCGGGATGCGACCCGAACCCCACGCTGCACCTTC; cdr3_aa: CATSPDRDATRTPRCTF
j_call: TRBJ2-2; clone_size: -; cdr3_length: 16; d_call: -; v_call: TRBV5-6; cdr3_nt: TGTGCCAGCAGCATGGAGGAGTTCGCGAACACCGGGGAGCTGTTTTTT; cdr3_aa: CASSMEEFANTGELFF
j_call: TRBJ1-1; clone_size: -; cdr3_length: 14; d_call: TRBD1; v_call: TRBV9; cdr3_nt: TGTGCCAGCAGCGTAGGGGACAGCCGAGAAGAAGCTTTCTTT; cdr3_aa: CASSVGDSREEAFF
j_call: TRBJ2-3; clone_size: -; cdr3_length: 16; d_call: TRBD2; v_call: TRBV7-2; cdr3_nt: TGTGCCAGCAGCTTAAGACTAGCGGGAGTACGAGATACGCAGTATTTT; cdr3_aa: CASSLRLAGVRDTQYF
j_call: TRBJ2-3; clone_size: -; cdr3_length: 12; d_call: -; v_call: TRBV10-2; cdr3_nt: TGCGCCAGCGCGGGCGACACAGATACGCAGTATTTT; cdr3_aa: CASAGDTDTQYF
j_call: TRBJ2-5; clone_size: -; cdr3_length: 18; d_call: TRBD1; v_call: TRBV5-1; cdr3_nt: TGCGCCAGCAGCTTGGGGGGGCGGACAGGGGCCCTAGGAGAGACCCAGTACTTC; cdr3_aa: CASSLGGRTGALGETQYF
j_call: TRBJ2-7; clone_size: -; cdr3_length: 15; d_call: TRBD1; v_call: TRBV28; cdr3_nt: TGTGCCAGCAGTCGCCCCGGGACAGGTACCTACGAGCAGTACTTC; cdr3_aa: CASSRPGTGTYEQYF
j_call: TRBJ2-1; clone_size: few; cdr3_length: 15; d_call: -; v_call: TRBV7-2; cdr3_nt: TGTGCCAGCAGCTTAGACTTTCAATCCTACAATGAGCAGTTCTTC; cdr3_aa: CASSLDFQSYNEQFF
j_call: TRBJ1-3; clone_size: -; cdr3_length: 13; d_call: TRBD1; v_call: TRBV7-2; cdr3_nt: TGTGCCAGCAGCCCGGGACAGCGAAACACCATATATTTT; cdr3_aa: CASSPGQRNTIYF
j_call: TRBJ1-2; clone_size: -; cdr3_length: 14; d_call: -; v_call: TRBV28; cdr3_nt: TGTGCCAGCAGTCTAGCGGGCCCCTTTCAGGGCTACACCTTC; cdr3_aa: CASSLAGPFQGYTF
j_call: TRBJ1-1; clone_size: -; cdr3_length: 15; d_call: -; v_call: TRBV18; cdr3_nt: TGTGCCAGCTCACCTTACAGGTTGGTGAACACTGAAGCTTTCTTT; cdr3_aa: CASSPYRLVNTEAFF
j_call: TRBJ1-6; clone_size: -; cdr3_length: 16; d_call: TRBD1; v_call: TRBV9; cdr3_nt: TGTGCCAGCAGCGAAACAGGGGACTCCTATAATTCACCCCTCCACTTT; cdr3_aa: CASSETGDSYNSPLHF